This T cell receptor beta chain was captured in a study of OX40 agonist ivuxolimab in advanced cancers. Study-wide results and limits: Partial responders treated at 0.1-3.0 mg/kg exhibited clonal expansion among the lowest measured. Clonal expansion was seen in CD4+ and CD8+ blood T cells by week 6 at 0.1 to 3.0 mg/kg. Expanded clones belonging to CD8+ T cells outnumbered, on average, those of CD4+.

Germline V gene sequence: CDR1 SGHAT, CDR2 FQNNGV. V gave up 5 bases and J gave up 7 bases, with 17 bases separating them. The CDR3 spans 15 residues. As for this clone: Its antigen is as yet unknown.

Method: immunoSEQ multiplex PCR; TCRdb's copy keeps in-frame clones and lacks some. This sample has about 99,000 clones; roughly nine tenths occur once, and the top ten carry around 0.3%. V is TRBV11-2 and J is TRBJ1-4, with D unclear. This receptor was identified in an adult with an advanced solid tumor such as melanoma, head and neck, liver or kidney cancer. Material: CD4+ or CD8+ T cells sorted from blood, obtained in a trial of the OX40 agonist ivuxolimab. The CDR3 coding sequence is TGTGCCAGCAGCGATACGAGGGTTATGACTGAAAAACTGTTTTTT. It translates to CASSDTRVMTEKLFF.